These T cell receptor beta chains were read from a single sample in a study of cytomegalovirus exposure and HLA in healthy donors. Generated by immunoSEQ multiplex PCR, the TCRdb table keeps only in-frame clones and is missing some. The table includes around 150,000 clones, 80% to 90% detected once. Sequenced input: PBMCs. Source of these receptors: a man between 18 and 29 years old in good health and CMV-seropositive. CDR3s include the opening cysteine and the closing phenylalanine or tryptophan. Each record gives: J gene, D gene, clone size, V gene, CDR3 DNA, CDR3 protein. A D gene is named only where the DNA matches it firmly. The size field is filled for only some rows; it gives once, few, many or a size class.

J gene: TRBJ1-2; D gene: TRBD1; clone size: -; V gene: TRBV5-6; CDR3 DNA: TGTGCCAGCAGCCTACGAGGGACAGCCTATAGCTATGGCTACACCTTC; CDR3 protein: CASSLRGTAYSYGYTF
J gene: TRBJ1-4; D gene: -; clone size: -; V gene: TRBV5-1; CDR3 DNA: TGCGCCAGCAGCTTGGTGCGGGGGGGCAATGAAAAACTGTTTTTT; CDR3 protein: CASSLVRGGNEKLFF
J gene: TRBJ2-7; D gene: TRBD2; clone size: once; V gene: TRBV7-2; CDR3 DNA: TGTGCCAGCAGCCCCAGCGGGACGCAATCCTACGAGCAGTACTTC; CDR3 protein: CASSPSGTQSYEQYF
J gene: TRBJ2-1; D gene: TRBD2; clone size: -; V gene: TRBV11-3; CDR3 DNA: TGTGCCAGCAGCTTAAGGGGACTAGCGGGGGGGCGCACCTACAATGAGCAGTTCTTC; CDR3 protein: CASSLRGLAGGRTYNEQFF
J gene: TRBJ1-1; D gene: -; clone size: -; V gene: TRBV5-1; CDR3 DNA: TGCGCCAGCAGCTCCGGGGGACGTCGGGTGAACACTGAAGCTTTCTTT; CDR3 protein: CASSSGGRRVNTEAFF
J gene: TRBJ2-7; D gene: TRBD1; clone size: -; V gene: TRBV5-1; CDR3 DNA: TGCGCCAGCAGCTTGTCACAGGGGCCCTACGAGCAGTACTTC; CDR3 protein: CASSLSQGPYEQYF
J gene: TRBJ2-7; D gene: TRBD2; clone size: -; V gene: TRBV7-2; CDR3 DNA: TGTGCCAGCAGCTCCGGGACTAGCGGGACCCTGGGGAAATACGAGCAGTACTTC; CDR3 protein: CASSSGTSGTLGKYEQYF
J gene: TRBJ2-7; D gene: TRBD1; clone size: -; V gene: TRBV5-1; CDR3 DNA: TGCGCCAGCAGCTATGGGACAGGTTCCTACGAGCAGTACTTC; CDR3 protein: CASSYGTGSYEQYF
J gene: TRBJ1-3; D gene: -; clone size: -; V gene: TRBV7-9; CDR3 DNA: TGTGCCAGCAGCTTATTCCTGCGGAACACCATATATTTT; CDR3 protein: CASSLFLRNTIYF
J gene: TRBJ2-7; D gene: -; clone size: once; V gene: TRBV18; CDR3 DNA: TGTGCCAGCTCACCAAGGACAGCTAGCCCCTACGAGCAGTACTTC; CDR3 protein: CASSPRTASPYEQYF
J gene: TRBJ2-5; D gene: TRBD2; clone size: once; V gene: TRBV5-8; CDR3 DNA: TGTGCCAGCAGCGGAGGGACTAGCGGTCAAGAGACCCAGTACTTC; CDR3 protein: CASSGGTSGQETQYF
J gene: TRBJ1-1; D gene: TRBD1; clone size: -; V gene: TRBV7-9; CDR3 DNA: TGTGCCAGCAGCCCCCCGGACAGGGTAAACACTGAAGCTTTCTTT; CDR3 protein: CASSPPDRVNTEAFF
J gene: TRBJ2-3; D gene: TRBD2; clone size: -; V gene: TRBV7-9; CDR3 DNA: TGTGCCAGCAGCTTCCTAGCGGGGAGGCGCACAGATACGCAGTATTTT; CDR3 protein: CASSFLAGRRTDTQYF
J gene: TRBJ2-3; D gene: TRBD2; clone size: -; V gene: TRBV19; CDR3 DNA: TGTGCCAGTAGACTAGCGGGGGGGCGCACAGATACGCAGTATTTT; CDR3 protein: CASRLAGGRTDTQYF
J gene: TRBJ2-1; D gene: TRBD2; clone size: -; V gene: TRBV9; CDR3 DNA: TGTGCCAGCAGCGTATGGTCCAGCGGGGGGGCCTGGTATGAGCAGTTCTTC; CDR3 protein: CASSVWSSGGAWYEQFF
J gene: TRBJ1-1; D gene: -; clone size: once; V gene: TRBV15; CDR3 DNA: TGTGCCACCAGGCAAGACAGTATGAACACTGAAGCTTTCTTT; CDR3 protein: CATRQDSMNTEAFF
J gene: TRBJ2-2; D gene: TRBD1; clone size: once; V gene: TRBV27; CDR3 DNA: TGTGCCAGCAGTAAGGCCGGTCGTGGACAGGGGTACACCGGGGAGCTGTTTTTT; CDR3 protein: CASSKAGRGQGYTGELFF
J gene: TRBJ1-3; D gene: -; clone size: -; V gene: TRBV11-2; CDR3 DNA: TGTGCCAGCAGCCCCGCGGTTGGAACAGGGCGCCTTTCTGGAAACACCATATATTTT; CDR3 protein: CASSPAVGTGRLSGNTIYF
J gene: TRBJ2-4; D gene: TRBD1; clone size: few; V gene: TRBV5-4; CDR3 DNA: TGTGCCAGCAGCCAGGGACAGGGTGAATACATTCAGTACTTC; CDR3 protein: CASSQGQGEYIQYF
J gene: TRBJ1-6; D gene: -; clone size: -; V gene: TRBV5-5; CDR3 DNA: TGTGCCAGCAGCCCCGTGACTACGGGGGTAAATTCACCCCTCCACTTT; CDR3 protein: CASSPVTTGVNSPLHF
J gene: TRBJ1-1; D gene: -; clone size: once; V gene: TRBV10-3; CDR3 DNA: TGTGCCATCAGTCCACAGGGGAACACTGAAGCTTTCTTT; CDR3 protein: CAISPQGNTEAFF
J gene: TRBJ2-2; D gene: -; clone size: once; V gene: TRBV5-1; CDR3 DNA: TGCGCCAGCACCAGACAGACGAACACCGGGGAGCTGTTTTTT; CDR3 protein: CASTRQTNTGELFF
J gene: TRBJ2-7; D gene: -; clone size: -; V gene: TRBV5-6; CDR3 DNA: TGTGCCAGCAGCTTACAGGGTTACGAGCAGTACTTC; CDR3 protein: CASSLQGYEQYF
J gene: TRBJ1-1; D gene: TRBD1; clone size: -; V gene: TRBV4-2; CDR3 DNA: TGTGCCAGCAGCCAAGAAGGGACAGGGGGACGGGCTGAAGCTTTCTTT; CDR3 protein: CASSQEGTGGRAEAFF
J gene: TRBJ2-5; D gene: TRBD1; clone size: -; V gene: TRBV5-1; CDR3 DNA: TGCGCCAGCAGCTTGGGGGACAGGGCCTCCCGGCAGTACTTC; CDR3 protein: CASSLGDRASRQYF
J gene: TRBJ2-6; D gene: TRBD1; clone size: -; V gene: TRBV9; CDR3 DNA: TGTGCCAGCAGCGGTCGGGACAGCGAAGTCTCTGGGGCCAACGTCCTGACTTTC; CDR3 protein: CASSGRDSEVSGANVLTF
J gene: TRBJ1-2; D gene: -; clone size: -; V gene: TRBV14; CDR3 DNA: TGTGCCAGCAGCCAAGATAAGGCCAGACACGTGCTTGGCTACACCTTC; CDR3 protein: CASSQDKARHVLGYTF
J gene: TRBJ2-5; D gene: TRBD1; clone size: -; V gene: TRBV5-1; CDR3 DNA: TGCGCCAGCAGCCCGGGACAGAGAGAGACCCAGTACTTC; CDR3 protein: CASSPGQRETQYF
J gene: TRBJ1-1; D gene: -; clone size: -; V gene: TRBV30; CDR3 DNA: TGTGCCTGGAGGACTGAGGTGAACACTGAAGCTTTCTTT; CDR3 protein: CAWRTEVNTEAFF
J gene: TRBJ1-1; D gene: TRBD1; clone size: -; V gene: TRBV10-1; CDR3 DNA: TGCGCCAGCAGCGCCGGGACAGAAACTGAAGCTTTCTTT; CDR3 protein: CASSAGTETEAFF
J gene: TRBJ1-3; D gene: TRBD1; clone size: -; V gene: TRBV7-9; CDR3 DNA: TGTGCCAGCAGTTCAACCGGGACAGGCTTTTTGGTAGGAAACACCATATATTTT; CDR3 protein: CASSSTGTGFLVGNTIYF
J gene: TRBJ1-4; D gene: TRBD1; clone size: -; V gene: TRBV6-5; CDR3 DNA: TGTGCCAGCAGATCGGGACAGGAATATGAAAAACTGTTTTTT; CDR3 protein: CASRSGQEYEKLFF
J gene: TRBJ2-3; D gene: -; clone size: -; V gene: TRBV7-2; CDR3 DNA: TGTGCCAGCAGCTCCGGACTCGACCTAAACACAGATACGCAGTATTTT; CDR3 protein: CASSSGLDLNTDTQYF
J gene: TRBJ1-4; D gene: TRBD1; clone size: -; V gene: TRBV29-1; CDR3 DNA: TGCAGCGCCTACTTGACAGGGGGTGAAAAACTGTTTTTT; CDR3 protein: CSAYLTGGEKLFF
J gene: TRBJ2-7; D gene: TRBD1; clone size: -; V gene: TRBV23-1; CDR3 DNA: TGCGCCAGCAGTCAATCGGACAGGGGGCTCGAGCAGTACTTC; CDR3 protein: CASSQSDRGLEQYF
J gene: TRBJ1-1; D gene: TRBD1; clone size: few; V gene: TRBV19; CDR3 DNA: TGTGCCAGTAGTATCGGGACAGGGAGGAACACTGAAGCTTTCTTT; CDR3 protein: CASSIGTGRNTEAFF
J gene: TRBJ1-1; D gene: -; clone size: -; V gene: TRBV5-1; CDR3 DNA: TGCGCCAGCAGCTTGGGATCGGCGGGGGGGACTGAAGCTTTCTTT; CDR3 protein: CASSLGSAGGTEAFF
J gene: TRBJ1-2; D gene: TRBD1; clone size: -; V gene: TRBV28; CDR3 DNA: TGTGCCATTTGGGGACAGGGAGGCTATGGCTACACCTTC; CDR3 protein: CAIWGQGGYGYTF
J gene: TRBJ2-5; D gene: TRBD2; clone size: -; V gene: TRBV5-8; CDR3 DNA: TGTGCCAGCAGCCTGCAACGGGCTAGCGGGTACACGGTGGCCCAGTACTTC; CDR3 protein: CASSLQRASGYTVAQYF
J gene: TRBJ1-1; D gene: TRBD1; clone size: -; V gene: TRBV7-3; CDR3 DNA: TGTGCCAGCAGCCCCCGACAGGGTGGTGAAGCTTTCTTT; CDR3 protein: CASSPRQGGEAFF
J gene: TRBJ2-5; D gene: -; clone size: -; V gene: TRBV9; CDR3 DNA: TGTGCCAGCAGTGTGTCCCTCACGGGGGAGACCCAGTACTTC; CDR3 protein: CASSVSLTGETQYF
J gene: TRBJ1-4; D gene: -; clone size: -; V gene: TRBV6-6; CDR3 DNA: TGTGCCAGCAGTTACGTCGGGTTCCTTAATGAAAAACTGTTTTTT; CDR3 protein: CASSYVGFLNEKLFF
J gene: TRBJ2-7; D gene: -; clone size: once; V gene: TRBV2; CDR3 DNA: TGTGCCAGCAAACTAACCGGTAACTCCTACGAGCAGTACTTC; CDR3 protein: CASKLTGNSYEQYF
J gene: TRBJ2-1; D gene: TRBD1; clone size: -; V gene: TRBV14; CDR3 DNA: TGTGCCAGCAGCCATACAGGGGAAACGGGCTCCTACAATGAGCAGTTCTTC; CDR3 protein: CASSHTGETGSYNEQFF
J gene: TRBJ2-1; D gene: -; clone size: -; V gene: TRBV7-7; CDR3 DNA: TGTGCCAGCAGTACTAGTCCTACGAATGAGCAGTTCTTC; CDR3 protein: CASSTSPTNEQFF
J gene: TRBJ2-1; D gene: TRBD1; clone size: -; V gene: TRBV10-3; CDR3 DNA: TGTGCCATCAGTGAGCTCGGGACAGACAATGAGCAGTTCTTC; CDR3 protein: CAISELGTDNEQFF
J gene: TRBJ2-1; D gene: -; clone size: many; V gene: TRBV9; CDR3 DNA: TGTGCCAGCAGCCGGACTGGGGAGCAGTTCTTC; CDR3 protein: CASSRTGEQFF
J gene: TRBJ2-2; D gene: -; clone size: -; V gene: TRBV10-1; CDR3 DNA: TGCGCCAGCAGTGAACACGCAGGGCCCGGGGAGCTGTTTTTT; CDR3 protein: CASSEHAGPGELFF
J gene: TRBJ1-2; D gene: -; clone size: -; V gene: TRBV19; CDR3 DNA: TGTGCCAGTAGTATTTTGCCAGATCCTAACTATGGCTACACCTTC; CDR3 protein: CASSILPDPNYGYTF
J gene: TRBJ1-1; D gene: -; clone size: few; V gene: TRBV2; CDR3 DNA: TGTGCCAGCAGCGACGGACACCCATACACTGAAGCTTTCTTT; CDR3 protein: CASSDGHPYTEAFF
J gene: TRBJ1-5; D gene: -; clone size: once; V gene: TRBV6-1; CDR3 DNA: TGTGCCAGTCTAGGGGGGGGGAATCAGCCCCAGCATTTT; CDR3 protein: CASLGGGNQPQHF
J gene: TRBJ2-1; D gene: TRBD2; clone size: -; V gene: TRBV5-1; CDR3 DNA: TGCGCCAGCAGCTCACTGAGGACTAGCGGGGGCAACAATGAGCAGTTCTTC; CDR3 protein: CASSSLRTSGGNNEQFF
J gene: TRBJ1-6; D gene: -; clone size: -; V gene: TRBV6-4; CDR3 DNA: TGTGCCAGCAGTGTGGACACAAATAATTCACCCCTCCACTTT; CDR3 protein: CASSVDTNNSPLHF